Sequencing of this TCR beta chain was carried out in a study of PD-1 blockade in classical Hodgkin lymphoma. About this clone itself: Antigen specificity is unknown.

Regarding time point: cycle 4 day 1 (C4D1), after less than 7 weeks of nivolumab. Brentuximab vedotin exposure varied among the patients, all of whom had relapsed after autologous stem cell transplantation. CDR1 and CDR2 (germline): SGHRS, YFSETQ. V lost 4 bases, J lost 11 bases, and 7 bases stayed unmatched. The CDR3 has 12 residues. The table came from immunoSEQ multiplex PCR; TCRdb's copy has only in-frame clones and leaves some out. The data show about 47,000 clones, 70% to 80% seen once. Overall study findings and caveats: As was reported, newly diagnosed patients showed lower baseline TCR diversity than healthy donors did. Why repertoires differed is undefined; disease activity or prior therapy possibly contributed.

The input for sequencing was peripheral blood mononuclear cells (PBMCs), taken before the fourth cycle of nivolumab. The chain recombines TRBV5-1 with TRBJ1-2; 8 bases match TRBD1. This TCR was recovered from a human donor with classical Hodgkin lymphoma. The CDR3 sequence: CASSLDRGGYTF. The CDR3 coding sequence is TGCGCCAGCAGCCTCGACAGGGGAGGTTACACCTTC. Full variable domain (rest looked up from reference TRBV5-1 and TRBJ1-2): KAGVTQTPRYLIKTRGQQVTLSCSPISGHRSVSWYQQTPGQGLQFLFEYFSETQRNKGNFPGRFSGRQFSNSRSEMNVSTLELGDSALYLCASSLDRGGYTFGSGTRLTVV.